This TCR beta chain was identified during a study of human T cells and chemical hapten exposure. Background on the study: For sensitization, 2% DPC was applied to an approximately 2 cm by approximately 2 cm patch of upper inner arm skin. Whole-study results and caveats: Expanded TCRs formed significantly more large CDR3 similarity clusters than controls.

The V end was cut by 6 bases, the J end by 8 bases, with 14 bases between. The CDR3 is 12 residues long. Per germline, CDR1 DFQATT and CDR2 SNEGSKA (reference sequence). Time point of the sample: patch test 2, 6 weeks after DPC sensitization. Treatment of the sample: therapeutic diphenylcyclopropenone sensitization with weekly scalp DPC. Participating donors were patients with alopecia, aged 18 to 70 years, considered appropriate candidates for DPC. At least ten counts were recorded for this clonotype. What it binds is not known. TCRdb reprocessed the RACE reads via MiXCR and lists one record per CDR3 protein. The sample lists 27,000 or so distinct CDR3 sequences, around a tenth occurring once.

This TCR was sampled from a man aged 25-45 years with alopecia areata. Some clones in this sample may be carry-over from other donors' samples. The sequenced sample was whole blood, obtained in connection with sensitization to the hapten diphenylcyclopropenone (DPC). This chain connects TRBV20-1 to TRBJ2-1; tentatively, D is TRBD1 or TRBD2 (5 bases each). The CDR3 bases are TGCAGTGCAGGGACCCAGCTCGATGAGCAGTTCTTC. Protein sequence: CSAGTQLDEQFF.